This TCR beta chain is from a study of blood T cell repertoires in COVID-19. The overall study: Samples representing acute and convalescent COVID-19 were sourced from the United States, Italy and Spain.

The study recruited people aged 18 to 89 years across about two dozen US areas. Two consecutive negative NP/OP PCR tests, clearance, or resolved symptoms defined Cohort 3 recovery. In the study's own analysis: Amplification with reference gene primers provided the estimates of nucleated cell counts. Some clones are missing from TCRdb's copy, which holds only in-frame ones; the method was immunoSEQ multiplex PCR. For V, J and clone size, that table is used; D and trimming come from the DNA. Here the sample spans approximately 470,000 clones, about 90% being singletons. The CDR3 length is 17 residues. Material: PBMCs or T cells enriched from blood (not recorded which). The source is a young woman who had recovered from COVID-19. The chain has TRBV21-1 and TRBJ1-5; TRBD1 reflects the table's D call only, with no check against the DNA. TRBV21-1 is designated a pseudogene. In DNA, the CDR3 is TGTGCCAGCAGCAAAGGCCCGGGACAGGGGGGCAATCAGCCCCAGCATTTT. Protein product: CASSKGPGQGGNQPQHF.